This paragraph reports one T cell receptor (beta chain). Its antigen is still unknown. Noted time point: after dendritic cell vaccination, including at tumor progression/relapse. The sample is drawn from a study of glioma-infiltrating T cells after dendritic cell vaccination. Findings of the study overall: Survival was not directly related to TCR clonality in these patients.

The PCR used 60 V beta and 13 J beta primers. Clones were sequenced by immunoSEQ multiplex PCR, and TCRdb holds only the in-frame ones, with some missing. Of about 65,000 clones listed, around 86% are singletons. V shed 2 bases, J shed 4 bases, and the junction held 1 base outside the gene matches. Germline loops: CDR1 GTSNPN, CDR2 SVGIG (reference sequence). This CDR3 has 14 residues. Sequences were derived from blood, sampled after dendritic cell vaccination. The rearrangement links TRBV30 to TRBJ2-3, with TRBD2 matching over 12 bases. The clonotype comes from a human donor with glioblastoma. CDR3: CAWSSSGGADTQYF. CDR3 nucleotides: TGTGCCTGGAGTTCTAGCGGGGGGGCAGATACGCAGTATTTT.